The entry below describes one T cell receptor beta chain. The data were taken from a study of cytotoxic CD8 clonotypes in ibrutinib-treated CLL. The data were produced by immunoSEQ multiplex PCR, yet TCRdb's version contains in-frame clones alone and is incomplete. The sample contains around 140,000 clones, around 80% of which appear only once. Trimming took off 7 bases at V and 4 bases at J, with 8 bases between the two ends. The CDR3 extends over 11 amino acids. Germline CDR1 and CDR2: LNHDA and SQIVND (reference sequence). This receptor was identified in a human donor with chronic lymphocytic leukemia. Source: PBMCs, taken after 36 months of ibrutinib treatment. The chain carries TRBV19 and TRBJ2-7; no reliable D call. The CDR3 protein is CASTYGYEQYF. For the CDR3, the DNA is TGTGCCAGTACTTACGGGTACGAGCAGTACTTC.